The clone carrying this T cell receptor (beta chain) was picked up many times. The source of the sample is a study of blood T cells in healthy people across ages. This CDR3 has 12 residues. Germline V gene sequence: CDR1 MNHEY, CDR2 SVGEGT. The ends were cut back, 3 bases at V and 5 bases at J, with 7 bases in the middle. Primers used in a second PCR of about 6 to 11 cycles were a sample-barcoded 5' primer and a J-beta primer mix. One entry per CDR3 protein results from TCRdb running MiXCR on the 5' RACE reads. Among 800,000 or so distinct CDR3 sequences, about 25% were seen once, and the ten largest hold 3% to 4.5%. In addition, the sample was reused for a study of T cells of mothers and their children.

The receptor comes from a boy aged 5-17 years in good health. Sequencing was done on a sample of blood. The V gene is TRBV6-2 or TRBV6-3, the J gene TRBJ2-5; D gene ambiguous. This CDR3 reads CASSYKLETQYF. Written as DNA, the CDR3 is TGTGCCAGCAGTTATAAGTTGGAGACCCAGTACTTC.